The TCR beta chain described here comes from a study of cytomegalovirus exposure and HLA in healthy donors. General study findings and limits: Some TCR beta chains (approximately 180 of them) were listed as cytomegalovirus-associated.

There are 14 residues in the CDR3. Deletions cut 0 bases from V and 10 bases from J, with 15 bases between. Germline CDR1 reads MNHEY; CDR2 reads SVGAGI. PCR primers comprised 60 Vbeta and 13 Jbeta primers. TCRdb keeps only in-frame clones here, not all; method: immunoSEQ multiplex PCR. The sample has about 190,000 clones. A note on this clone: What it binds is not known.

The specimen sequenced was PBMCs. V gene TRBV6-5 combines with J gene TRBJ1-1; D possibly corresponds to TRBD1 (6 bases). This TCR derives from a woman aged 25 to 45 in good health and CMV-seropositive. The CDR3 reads CASSYSIQGRVAFF. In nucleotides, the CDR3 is TGTGCCAGCAGTTACTCGATTCAGGGGCGGGTAGCTTTCTTT.